Reported below is one TCR beta chain. The antigen is undetermined. The entry originates in a study of cytomegalovirus exposure and HLA in healthy donors. PCR was performed using 60 Vbeta and 13 Jbeta primers. Measured with immunoSEQ multiplex PCR; TCRdb has only the in-frame clones, and not every one. The sample has about 70,000 clones; 74% are singletons. Donors consisted of healthy bone marrow donors. Study-wide results and limits: Highest at DRB1 and lowest at HLA-C, TCR association rates differed among HLA loci in a later analysis. In vitro data verified a few CMV-associated chains as specific for CMV antigens.

Material for sequencing was PBMCs. This receptor was identified in a woman aged 60 to 75 in good health and CMV-seropositive.

The DNA for the CDR3 is TGTGCCAGCAGCCAAAGGGGACAGGGCACCTACGAGCAGTACTTC. Its translation is CASSQRGQGTYEQYF. The chain is built from TRBV14 and TRBJ2-5; 9 bases match TRBD1. The J call may be in error: the DNA end matches TRBJ2-7 better. CDR3 length equals 15 residues. Germline CDR1 is SGHDN and CDR2 is FVKESK.